Listed below are T cell receptor beta chains from one sample, sequenced in a study of blood T cell repertoires in COVID-19. Using immunoSEQ multiplex PCR, the repertoire was profiled, and TCRdb retains in-frame clones only, with some absent. The table includes nearly 200,000 clones, about 80% detected once. Material for sequencing was PBMCs or T cells enriched from blood (not recorded which). These TCRs come from a man aged 40-49 years who had recovered from COVID-19. CDR3s leave out the opening cysteine and the closing phenylalanine or tryptophan. A D gene is named only where the DNA matches it firmly.

d_gene: NA
v_gene: TRBV30
j_gene: TRBJ1-5
len: 12
CDR3aa: AWSVSGSNQPQH

d_gene: TRBD1
v_gene: TRBV5-3
j_gene: TRBJ1-5
len: 14
CDR3aa: ARSPEEQGVGQPQH

d_gene: TRBD1
v_gene: TRBV11-2
j_gene: TRBJ1-1
len: 10
CDR3aa: ASSLGQGAAF

d_gene: NA
v_gene: TRBV7-6
j_gene: TRBJ1-3
len: 13
CDR3aa: ASSWGEVSGNTIY

d_gene: NA
v_gene: TRBV24-1
j_gene: TRBJ2-3
len: 13
CDR3aa: ATSDHPTSTDTQY

d_gene: TRBD1
v_gene: TRBV27
j_gene: TRBJ2-2
len: 15
CDR3aa: ASSPGQGLGWTGELF

d_gene: NA
v_gene: TRBV21-1
j_gene: TRBJ1-3
len: 14
CDR3aa: ASSRRDADSGNTIY

d_gene: TRBD1
v_gene: TRBV7-9
j_gene: TRBJ1-6
len: 13
CDR3aa: ASTKLTGLDSPLH

d_gene: NA
v_gene: TRBV18
j_gene: TRBJ2-3
len: 14
CDR3aa: ASSPFQGTGTDTQY

d_gene: NA
v_gene: TRBV2
j_gene: TRBJ2-1
len: 13
CDR3aa: ASSGGTGGGDEQF

d_gene: NA
v_gene: TRBV12-3/TRBV12-4
j_gene: TRBJ1-2
len: 11
CDR3aa: ASNRGLLSGYT

d_gene: TRBD1
v_gene: TRBV5-4
j_gene: TRBJ1-6
len: 13
CDR3aa: ASSLVGQGNSPLH

d_gene: TRBD2
v_gene: TRBV3-1/TRBV3-2
j_gene: TRBJ2-5
len: 19
CDR3aa: ASSNNKGLAGGLRIGETQY

d_gene: NA
v_gene: TRBV5-1
j_gene: TRBJ1-1
len: 12
CDR3aa: ASSQGRSNTEAF

d_gene: TRBD1
v_gene: TRBV27
j_gene: TRBJ1-1
len: 14
CDR3aa: ASRVGTASGNTEAF

d_gene: NA
v_gene: TRBV30
j_gene: TRBJ2-3
len: 13
CDR3aa: AWSVQLTVTDTQY

d_gene: NA
v_gene: TRBV6-6
j_gene: TRBJ1-2
len: 12
CDR3aa: ASSYSLANYGYT

d_gene: TRBD1
v_gene: TRBV19
j_gene: TRBJ2-7
len: 13
CDR3aa: ASSIGTGGRYEQY

d_gene: TRBD1
v_gene: TRBV4-1
j_gene: TRBJ1-1
len: 15
CDR3aa: ASSHQGAMYSNTEAF

d_gene: NA
v_gene: TRBV7-9
j_gene: TRBJ1-4
len: 13
CDR3aa: ASSLGSGDEEKLF

d_gene: TRBD2
v_gene: TRBV27
j_gene: TRBJ2-2
len: 13
CDR3aa: ASSLAGEIIGELF

d_gene: TRBD1
v_gene: TRBV28
j_gene: TRBJ1-5
len: 11
CDR3aa: ASQGERNQPQH

d_gene: NA
v_gene: TRBV5-1
j_gene: TRBJ1-6
len: 16
CDR3aa: ASSFGTRFLGHNSPLH

d_gene: NA
v_gene: TRBV24-1
j_gene: TRBJ1-2
len: 13
CDR3aa: ATSDPTTGLNGYT

d_gene: NA
v_gene: TRBV4-1
j_gene: TRBJ1-2
len: 11
CDR3aa: ASSQEGGYGYT

d_gene: TRBD2
v_gene: TRBV9
j_gene: TRBJ2-3
len: 14
CDR3aa: ASSASTSGWTDTQY

d_gene: TRBD1
v_gene: TRBV5-4
j_gene: TRBJ2-1
len: 11
CDR3aa: ASSGGQYNEQF

d_gene: TRBD1
v_gene: TRBV3-1/TRBV3-2
j_gene: TRBJ2-5
len: 12
CDR3aa: ASSPWDRQETQY

d_gene: TRBD1
v_gene: TRBV5-1
j_gene: TRBJ1-2
len: 15
CDR3aa: ASSLEAGGRAGAGYT

d_gene: NA
v_gene: TRBV15
j_gene: TRBJ1-5
len: 10
CDR3aa: ATSRVGEAQH

d_gene: TRBD1
v_gene: TRBV6-5
j_gene: TRBJ1-2
len: 14
CDR3aa: ASSYARDRVNYGYT

d_gene: NA
v_gene: TRBV4-3
j_gene: TRBJ1-3
len: 15
CDR3aa: ASSRRYRASSGNTIY

d_gene: NA
v_gene: TRBV7-2
j_gene: TRBJ2-1
len: 12
CDR3aa: ASSPPSSYNEQF

d_gene: TRBD1
v_gene: TRBV6-5
j_gene: TRBJ1-1
len: 10
CDR3aa: ASTLTGGEAF

d_gene: NA
v_gene: TRBV18
j_gene: TRBJ2-3
len: 17
CDR3aa: ASSPPFIWSDASTDTQY

d_gene: TRBD1
v_gene: TRBV6-5
j_gene: TRBJ1-2
len: 13
CDR3aa: ASSLTPGTGYGYT